One sample yielded the 17 T cell receptor beta chains listed below, sequenced in a study of T cell clonality in common variable immunodeficiency. Profiling relied on immunoSEQ multiplex PCR, and the TCRdb table lists in-frame clones only, not all of them. The data list 35,000 to 45,000 clones, none observed once; about 3% falls to the top ten. Sequenced: peripheral blood mononuclear cells. These receptors were collected from a person aged 18 to 75 in good health.

This clone was seen repeatedly, ten times or more. The CDR3 end is not reached by the read, which stops 3 residues before it; the germline J gene fills it in. The chain links TRBV9 to TRBJ1-2; D gene uncertain. Between the trimmed V and J ends, which lost 4 bases and 6 bases, there was a span of 13 bases. CDR1 and CDR2 from the germline V gene are SGDLS and YYNGEE. The CDR3 runs to 13 residues. The CDR3 is CASSPTNRDGYTF. The CDR3 bases that were read are TGTGCCAGCAGCCCAACAAACAGAGATGGC.

This clone was seen repeatedly, ten times or more. The read ends 3 residues before the CDR3 terminus; that terminus is restored from the germline J gene. This chain connects TRBV6-2 or TRBV6-3 to TRBJ1-3; D call uncertain. CDR1 is MNHEY, CDR2 SVGEGT, per germline. CDR3 length: 14 amino acids. V was shortened by 2 bases and J by 0 bases, with 5 bases between the two germline ends. The CDR3 DNA, read in part, is TGTGCCAGCAGTTACGGTAGCTCTGGAAACACC. It is translated as CASSYGSSGNT. The entire CDR3 reads CASSYGSSGNTIYF.

This clone appeared many times. The read ends 3 residues early relative to the CDR3; the germline J gene fills the gap. V is TRBV13 and J is TRBJ2-7, with D unresolved. Germline V CDR1 and CDR2: PRHDT, FYEKMQ (reference sequence). This CDR3 has 16 residues. The V end was cut by 0 bases, the J end by 0 bases, with 12 bases between. The CDR3 DNA, read in part, is TGTGCCAGCAGCTTAGGCGGTTCCCCGGGCTCCTACGAG. Protein: CASSLGGSPGSYE. The whole CDR3 region reads CASSLGGSPGSYEQYF.

Note on this clone: This may be a read error, as it is one base from a much larger clone. Read sequence stops 3 residues before the CDR3 end, and the germline J gene provides the missing end. The chain carries TRBV2 and TRBJ1-1, with unresolved D. The CDR3 length is 12 residues. Germline CDR1 and CDR2: SNHLY and FYNNEI. The V and J ends lost 5 bases and 0 bases respectively, with 4 bases between them. The CDR3 bases that were read are TGTGCCAGCAGTCAGGTGAACACTGAA. Protein product: CASSQVNTE. The complete CDR3 protein is CASSQVNTEAFF. The whole variable domain, filled in from reference TRBV2 and TRBJ1-1, reads EPEVTQTPSHQVTQMGQEVILRCVPISNHLYFYWYRQILGQKVEFLVSFYNNEISEKSEIFDDQFSVERPDGSNFTLKIRSTKLEDSAMYFCASSQVNTEAFFGQGTRLTVV.

As regards this clone: The read finishes 3 residues shy of the CDR3 end, and the germline J gene is used to complete it. The V call is TRBV11-1, the J call TRBJ2-5, with 15 positions matching TRBD2. This CDR3 has 15 amino acids. V trimming: 8 bases; J trimming: 5 bases; junction bases outside the gene matches: 6. In germline, CDR1 is SGHAT, CDR2 FQDESV (reference sequence). The sequenced part of the CDR3 DNA is TGTGCCAGCCGTCCCGGGACTAGCGGGGGGGAGACC. Translation: CASRPGTSGGET. The entire CDR3 protein is CASRPGTSGGETQYF.

This clone has at least ten counts. Coverage ceases 3 residues before the CDR3 finishes, and the germline J gene fills in the end. J is TRBJ1-3 and V is TRBV4-1; weak D call: TRBD1 (5 bases). Trimming pared 4 bases from V and 7 bases from J, leaving 20 bases between. Germline V CDR1 and CDR2: MGHRA, YSYEKL. CDR3 length: 16 residues. Incomplete CDR3 DNA: TGCGCCAGCAGCCGGACCCCTGGGGGGGTAGGCAACACC. It specifies CASSRTPGGVGNT. The full CDR3 reads CASSRTPGGVGNTIYF.

This clone was observed a few times. Read sequence stops 3 residues before the CDR3 end, and the germline J gene provides the missing end. This rearrangement joins TRBV30 to TRBJ1-4, with D maybe TRBD1 (5 bases). This CDR3 contains 14 residues. The germline CDR1 and CDR2 sequences are GTSNPN and SVGIG (reference sequence). CDR3 bases read: TGTGCCTGGAGTGTCGACAGCAATAATTCACCA. Translating gives CAWSVDSNNSP. The whole CDR3 is CAWSVDSNNSPLFF.

This clone was counted ten times or more. The CDR3 goes on 3 residues after the read ends, and that part is filled in from the germline J gene. The chain combines TRBV5-1 with TRBJ2-1; 8 bases match TRBD2. V shed 4 bases and J 7 bases; nucleotides not matched to a gene: 7. The V gene's germline CDR1 is SGHRS and CDR2 YFSETQ. CDR3 length: 14 amino acids. The CDR3 protein is CASSAGTSGNEQFF. The CDR3 bases that were read are TGCGCCAGCAGCGCGGGGACTAGTGGGAATGAG.

This clone has at least ten counts. From the germline J gene comes the end of the CDR3, since the read stops 3 residues before it. This chain uses TRBV7-6 with TRBJ2-5; the match to TRBD2 covers 9 bases. J gave up 1 base and V 2 bases, and 5 bases lay outside the gene matches. Germline assignment: CDR1 SGHVS and CDR2 FNYEAQ. The CDR3 runs 16 residues. CDR3 amino acids: CASSLSSGGIQETQYF. The part of the CDR3 DNA that was read is TGTGCCAGCAGCTTATCCAGCGGGGGGATCCAAGAGACC.

This clone has at least ten counts. The missing CDR3 end, 3 residues past where the read stops, is filled in from the germline J gene. The J gene is TRBJ2-7, the V gene TRBV5-1; 7 nucleotides align to TRBD1. With 3 bases clipped from V and 0 bases from J, the junction kept 6 bases outside the gene matches. This CDR3 comprises 15 residues. Germline CDR1 reads SGHRS; CDR2 reads YFSETQ. The CDR3 is CASSWDSSSSYEQYF. Partial CDR3 DNA: TGCGCCAGCAGCTGGGACAGTTCTAGCTCCTACGAG.

As concerns this clone: A read error is possible here, since a much larger clone lies one base away. Read data end 3 residues before the CDR3 end; the end is taken from the germline J gene. This sequence joins TRBV18 and TRBJ2-3; 7 bases align to TRBD2. CDR1 and CDR2 (germline): KGHSH, LQKENI. The CDR3 length is 15 residues. CDR3 in amino acids: CASSRQGLNTDAQYF. CDR3 DNA, as far as it was read: TGTGCCAGCTCACGCCAGGGACTAAACACAGATGCG.

This clone was seen many times. The sequence runs out 3 residues before the end of the CDR3; the remainder is reconstructed from the germline J gene. The chain combines TRBV6-2 or TRBV6-3 with TRBJ2-2, with 7 bases matching TRBD2. Germline assignment: CDR1 MNHEY and CDR2 SVGEGT. The J segment lost 6 bases and the V segment lost 6 bases, leaving 7 bases of the junction unmatched. The CDR3 is made up of 14 amino acids. The CDR3 DNA, read in part, is TGTGCCAGCAGCTTGGGGGGGTACGCCGGGGAG. Translating gives CASSLGGYAGE. The entire CDR3 sequence reads CASSLGGYAGELFF.

This clone has ten or more counts. The CDR3: CATSRGGGSYNEQFF. CDR3 bases read: TGTGCCACCAGCAGAGGCGGAGGCTCCTACAATGAG. The V and J genes are TRBV15 and TRBJ2-1, with D possibly matching TRBD2 (5 bases). Coverage ceases 3 residues before the CDR3 finishes, and the germline J gene fills in the end. V was clipped by 1 base and J by 0 bases, with 7 bases between them. The CDR3 is made up of 15 amino acids. The germline gives CDR1 LNHNV, CDR2 YYDKDF (reference sequence).

This clone was counted many times. The sequence runs out 3 residues before the end of the CDR3; the remainder is reconstructed from the germline J gene. The V gene is TRBV5-1, the J gene TRBJ2-7; possible D gene TRBD1, 6 bases. Germline V gives CDR1 SGHRS, CDR2 YFSETQ. Trimming cost V 4 bases and J 2 bases, with 19 bases left between them. The CDR3 length is 16 residues. The CDR3 spells CASSLEDSDPTYEQYF. The sequenced CDR3 bases are TGCGCCAGCAGCCTCGAGGACAGCGACCCTACCTACGAG.

In this sample, this clone turned up many times. The sequenced fragment ends 3 residues before the CDR3 boundary, so the rest is inferred from the germline J gene. The chain employs TRBV19 and TRBJ1-5; no definite D call. V was pared by 3 bases and J by 0 bases, with 21 bases between. Germline V CDR1 and CDR2: LNHDA, SQIVND (reference sequence). The CDR3 spans 19 residues. CDR3: CASSIRFWAGRHSNQPQHF. The sequenced CDR3 bases are TGTGCCAGTAGTATTCGGTTTTGGGCAGGCCGGCATAGCAATCAGCCC. The full variable domain, its missing parts supplied by reference TRBV19 and TRBJ1-5, is DGGITQSPKYLFRKEGQNVTLSCEQNLNHDAMYWYRQDPGQGLRLIYYSQIVNDFQKGDIAEGYSVSREKKESFPLTVTSAQKNPTAFYLCASSIRFWAGRHSNQPQHFGDGTRLSIL.

This clone was seen many times. The read is 3 residues too short to cover the CDR3 end, so that end is filled in from the germline J gene. The gene calls are TRBV20-1 and TRBJ1-1; the D is unclear. The V gene lost 6 bases and the J gene lost 1 base, with 12 bases spanning the gap. The germline V gene has CDR1 DFQATT and CDR2 SNEGSKA (reference sequence). The CDR3 is 13 residues long. This CDR3 reads CSAPGWANTEAFF. Partial CDR3 DNA: TGCAGTGCCCCCGGTTGGGCGAACACTGAA.

This clone was counted at least ten times. The CDR3 end falls 3 residues outside the read, so it is completed with the germline J gene. The rearrangement joins TRBV6-1 to TRBJ2-5; 15 bases map to TRBD2. After removal of 4 bases from V and 4 bases from J, the junction contained 4 bases not matched to a gene. Germline assignment: CDR1 MNHNS and CDR2 SASEGT. The CDR3 extends over 16 amino acids. The part of the CDR3 DNA that was read is TGTGCCAGCAGTGCCGGACTAGCGGGGGGGCGAGAGACC. Its translation is CASSAGLAGGRET. In full, the CDR3 reads CASSAGLAGGRETQYF.